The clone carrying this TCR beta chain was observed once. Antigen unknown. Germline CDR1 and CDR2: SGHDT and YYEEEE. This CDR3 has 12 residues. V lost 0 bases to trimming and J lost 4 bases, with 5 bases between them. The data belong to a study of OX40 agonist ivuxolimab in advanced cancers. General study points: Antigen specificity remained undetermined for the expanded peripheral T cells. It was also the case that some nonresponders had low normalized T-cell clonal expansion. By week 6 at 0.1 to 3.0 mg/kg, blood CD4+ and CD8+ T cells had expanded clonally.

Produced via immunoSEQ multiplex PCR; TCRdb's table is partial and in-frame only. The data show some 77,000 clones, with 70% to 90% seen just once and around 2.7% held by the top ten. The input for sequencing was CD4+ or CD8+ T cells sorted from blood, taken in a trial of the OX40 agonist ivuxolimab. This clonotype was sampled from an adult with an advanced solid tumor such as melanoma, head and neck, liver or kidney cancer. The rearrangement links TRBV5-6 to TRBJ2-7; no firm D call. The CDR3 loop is CASSLASYEQYF. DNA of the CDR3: TGTGCCAGCAGCTTGGCGTCTTACGAGCAGTACTTC.